Described below is a single T cell receptor (beta chain) sequence and its context. Its specificity is not known. The sample comes from a study of T cells in narcolepsy. Study information: Patients with NT1 or NT2 and healthy control donors were enrolled. Study-wide findings and caveats: Same-patient CSF and blood CD4+ T cell clonotypes included HCRT-specific and TRIB2-specific autoreactive ones. Healthy controls reportedly lacked the autoreactive clonotypes serially found in patients' blood.

Measured with immunoSEQ multiplex PCR; TCRdb has only the in-frame clones, and not every one. Of tens of thousands of clones detected, less than 90% appear once; the ten largest clones hold roughly 0.7%. This CDR3 is built from 13 residues. The germline gives CDR1 SQVTM, CDR2 ANQGSEA. The V end was cut by 1 base, the J end by 4 bases, with 8 bases between. The receptor comes from a human donor in good health. The rearrangement links TRBV29-1 to TRBJ1-3; D is unclear. Sequencing used memory (CD45RA-) CD4+ T cells from blood. CDR3 in amino acids: CSVEGTPGNTIYF. CDR3 nucleotides: TGCAGCGTTGAAGGGACCCCGGGAAACACCATATATTTT.